The source of this T cell receptor (beta chain) is a study of massively parallel sequencing of T cell beta chains (dated by TCRdb to 2009 to 2011). About the full investigation: The study profiled human TCR beta CDR3 diversity in peripheral blood using 5'-RACE, Illumina short-read sequencing and a dedicated short-read assembly strategy. Here is what the overall study found, with its caveats: CDR3 beta lengths ranging from 21 to 81 nucleotides were observed, with a peak at 45 nucleotides. Among about 35,000 distinct clonotypes, 65.3% of clonotypes but only around 20% of assemblies were accounted for by single-copy clonotypes. Preferential PCR amplification of some TRBV and TRBJ sequences may have skewed the reported gene usage frequencies. Because the RNA was pooled from many donors, the results reflect population-average clonotype abundance rather than any individual repertoire. Only about 23,000 (67.4%) of the clonotypes could be assigned a unique TRBV gene. Most clonotypes (21,973 of 33,664) were supported by a single sequence read, by which apparent diversity could in principle be inflated. By subsampling, clonotype counts were shown to rise linearly with read number, indicating that sequencing depth was far from saturation.

TCRdb shows the sequencer as Illumina Genome Analyzer II. Two rounds of nested PCR with TRBC1/TRBC2-specific primers produced a RACE product of about 520 bp, and the RACE product was then gel-purified. To give RACE a 5' anchor, first-strand cDNA synthesis used a TRBC-specific primer together with a template-switching oligonucleotide. Because the RACE amplicon was too long to sequence directly with short reads, the RACE amplicon was concatemerized by ligation and then sheared by sonication. PAGE was used to isolate a size fraction of 100 to 300 bp, and that fraction then underwent shotgun sequencing on the Illumina platform. In separate runs on an Illumina GAII, sequencing yielded 18.8 million 36-nt reads and 21.7 million 50-nt single-end reads. The original pipeline was this. Assembly of the pooled 41,000,000 or so reads was performed with iSSAKE using parameters -m 15, -o 2 and -r 0.7. Reads that aligned to the ends of Ensembl TRBV gene predictions and carried unmatched junctional bases were used to seed de novo CDR3 beta assemblies. Clonotype abundance was estimated as the number of matching assembled contigs, not raw read depth. Of the assembled clonotypes, about 2,100 (approximately 6%) were found to have in-frame stop codons and were removed, so that approximately 35,000 productive clonotypes were retained. Of the 300 or so unique TCR sequences obtained by Sanger sequencing of cloned RACE products, around 70% were also present in the Illumina assembly. The public reads were reanalyzed by TCRdb: fastp trimming at Q25, MiXCR alignment, in-frame beta chains only. Duplicate CDR3 protein sequences are folded into a single record with the most common DNA and genes. TCRdb's processing, not the study's, gives the V and J calls here. Across this sample there are under 5,000 distinct CDR3 sequences, with 38% seen only once. The ten largest make up roughly 2.9% of the sample.

Everyone in the donor pool was aged about 18 to 40 years, and the pool included more than 300 males and around 160 females. From 165 liters of pooled peripheral blood, peripheral leukocyte polyA+ RNA was isolated. The starting material was a commercial mRNA preparation from normal human peripheral blood leukocytes pooled from roughly 500 individuals. This clonotype showed up just a few times. Its antigen remains unidentified. No base-level quality is on record; no much larger clone is a single base apart. The sequence came from a pool of human donors in good health; the sample was commercial RNA pooled from many donors. The sample taken for sequencing was commercial RNA from peripheral blood pooled from many donors.

DNA sequence: TGCGCCAGCAGCTCCAGCCAAGAGACCCAGTACTTC. Its translation is CASSSSQETQYF. The sequence links TRBV5-1 to TRBJ2-5, with no reliable assignment of the D segment. The CDR3 has 12 amino acids, counting the end cysteine and phenylalanine. Only CDR3 DNA is held: 36 bases, read in frame from base 1. Deletion took 3 bases off V and 1 base off J, with a span of 4 bases between the germline ends. Via the germline V gene, CDR1 is SGHRS and CDR2 YFSETQ.